These 14 T cell receptor beta chains originate from one sample sequenced in a study of T cell repertoires in cytomegalovirus infection. From the reads, TCRdb called clonotypes with MiXCR, one entry per CDR3 protein. The sample includes approximately 170,000 distinct CDR3 sequences, under 15% of them seen just once. The material sequenced was PBMCs. The receptor set was obtained from a human donor in good health (CMV status not recorded). Some clones in this sample may be carry-over from other donors' samples.

This chain links TRBV30 with TRBJ2-2, with D perhaps TRBD1 or TRBD2 (5 bases each). The CDR3 totals 15 residues. The germline V gene has CDR1 GTSNPN and CDR2 SVGIG (reference sequence). Trimming shortened V by 3 bases and J by 8 bases, and 19 bases separated the two germline ends. As DNA, the CDR3 is TGTGCCTGGAGGGGGGATTTGGGGAACAAGGGGGAGCTGTTTTTT. Protein: CAWRGDLGNKGELFF.

J is TRBJ2-7 and V is TRBV29-1; no definite D call. Germline V lookup: CDR1 SQVTM, CDR2 ANQGSEA. This CDR3 region has 12 residues. V lost 4 bases, J lost 0 bases, and 7 bases lay in between. CDR3 protein: CSVVLVSYEQYF. CDR3 nucleotide sequence: TGCAGCGTTGTTCTGGTCTCCTACGAGCAGTACTTC.

This clonotype has ten or more counts. The chain links TRBV7-6 to TRBJ1-1; D remains ambiguous. The CDR3 spans 15 residues. V was clipped by 1 base and J by 7 bases, with 16 bases between them. From germline, CDR1 is SGHVS and CDR2 FNYEAQ. CDR3 protein: CASSLGVVGTLEAFF. The CDR3 region has the DNA TGTGCCAGCAGCTTAGGTGTGGTAGGAACACTTGAAGCTTTCTTT.

This clonotype was observed at least ten times. The chain carries TRBV6-2 or TRBV6-3 and TRBJ2-4; D ambiguous. Trimming removed 8 bases from V and 2 bases from J, with 4 bases in between. The CDR3 consists of 11 residues. Germline lookup yields CDR1 MNHEY and CDR2 SVGEGT. The CDR3 is CASWSKNIQYF. The CDR3 DNA follows: TGTGCCAGCTGGTCCAAAAACATTCAGTACTTC.

The chain has TRBV5-5 and TRBJ1-5, with TRBD1 as a possible D gene (5 bases). The CDR3 runs 14 residues. Germline V gene sequence: CDR1 SGHKS, CDR2 YYEKEE (reference sequence). V shed 2 bases and J shed 7 bases, with 13 bases lying between them. CDR3 residues: CASSFQGVGQPQHF. In nucleotides, the CDR3 is TGTGCCAGCAGCTTTCAAGGGGTTGGGCAGCCCCAGCATTTT.

In its sample, this clonotype was seen many times. The V call is TRBV7-8, the J call TRBJ2-5, with 10 nucleotides matching TRBD1. Germline-derived CDR1 and CDR2 are SGHVS and FQNEAQ. The CDR3 is 14 amino acids. Germline trimming cut 4 bases from V and 5 bases from J; bases unmatched to any gene: 4. The CDR3: CASSSRDRGETQYF. The CDR3 nucleotides read TGTGCCAGCAGCTCCCGGGACAGGGGTGAGACCCAGTACTTC. The full variable domain, in which reference TRBV7-8 and TRBJ2-5 provide the parts outside the CDR3, is GAGVSQSPRYKVAKRGQDVALRCDPISGHVSLFWYQQALGQGPEFLTYFQNEAQLDKSGLPSDRFFAERPEGSVSTLKIQRTQQEDSAVYLCASSSRDRGETQYFGPGTRLLVL.

V usage is TRBV11-2 and J usage is TRBJ2-7, with 13 positions matching TRBD2. This CDR3 comprises 15 residues. The V gene end was trimmed by 6 bases and the J gene end by 3 bases; junction bases not matched to a gene: 5. CDR1 is SGHAT, CDR2 FQNNGV, per germline. CDR3 in DNA: TGTGCCAGCAGTCGGACTAGCGGGAGTATCTACGAGCAGTACTTC. Amino acid sequence: CASSRTSGSIYEQYF.

This clonotype was seen only a few times. One end of the junction does not line up with germline, which may come from a read error. The V and J genes are TRBV28 and TRBJ1-3, with TRBD1 as a possible D gene (6 bases). CDR1 is MDHEN, CDR2 SYDVKM, per germline. CDR3 length equals 14 residues. The CDR3 DNA reads TGTGCCAGCAGTCCGGACAGAGCGATTGAAACAACTCCATTT. Translation: CASSPDRAIETTPF. Supplemented by reference TRBV28 and TRBJ1-3, the full variable domain reads DVKVTQSSRYLVKRTGEKVFLECVQDMDHENMFWYRQDPGLGLRLIYFSYDVKMKEKGDIPEGYSVSREKKERFSLILESASTNQTSMYLCASSPDRAIETTPFGEGSWLTVV.

This clonotype was counted ten times or more. As DNA, the CDR3 is TGTGCCAGCAGCGGACAGGGCGCATCCTATGGCTACACCTTC. As protein: CASSGQGASYGYTF. V is TRBV6-1 and J is TRBJ1-2; 8 bases line up with TRBD1. CDR3 length: 14 residues. Germline loops: CDR1 MNHNS, CDR2 SASEGT. Losses at the gene ends were 6 bases for V and 4 bases for J; bases not matched to a gene: 7.

This clonotype was seen many times. The chain recombines TRBV27 with TRBJ2-1; perhaps D is TRBD1 or TRBD2 (5 bases each). Trimming took 2 bases from V and 2 from J, leaving 13 bases between them. The CDR3 loop spans 16 amino acids. Germline V gives CDR1 MNHEY, CDR2 SMNVEV (reference sequence). CDR3 nucleotide sequence: TGTGCCAGCAGTTTAGGGGGTGGATGGGCCTACAATGAGCAGTTCTTC. It specifies CASSLGGGWAYNEQFF.

This chain links TRBV6-5 with TRBJ1-6; 10 nucleotides match TRBD1. V dropped 0 bases and J dropped 5; count of bases not matched to a gene: 1. The CDR3 sequence is 16 residues long. Germline V gene sequence: CDR1 MNHEY, CDR2 SVGAGI. The CDR3 DNA sequence: TGTGCCAGCAGTTACTCGGGGACAGGGGATAATTCACCCCTCCACTTT. Protein: CASSYSGTGDNSPLHF.

The J gene is TRBJ1-5, the V gene TRBV12-3 or TRBV12-4, with D uncertain. CDR3 length: 15 amino acids. Trimming took off 7 bases at V and 2 bases at J, with 15 bases between the two ends. This CDR3 reads CASTPSEGGNQPQHF. For the CDR3, the DNA is TGTGCCAGCACCCCTTCGGAGGGTGGCAATCAGCCCCAGCATTTT.

Notes on this clonotype: This may come from a read error, since a much larger clone is one base off. The rearrangement joins TRBV6-6 to TRBJ1-1; possibly TRBD1 for D (5 bases). V lost 8 bases and J 0 bases, leaving 16 bases between the germline ends. The CDR3 is 15 amino acids. From germline, CDR1 is MNHNY and CDR2 SVGAGI (reference sequence). The CDR3 DNA reads TGTGCCAGCTCCCAGGGAGGCGCTATGAACACTGAAGCTTTCTTT. Translating gives CASSQGGAMNTEAFF.

This clonotype occurred many times. The chain links TRBV27 to TRBJ1-2; maybe TRBD1 (6 bases). CDR1 and CDR2 (germline): MNHEY, SMNVEV (reference sequence). V was trimmed by 0 bases and J by 5 bases, leaving 7 bases between them. The CDR3 is 13 residues long. The CDR3 DNA reads TGTGCCAGCAGTTTATCGACAGGATATGGCTACACCTTC. It codes for CASSLSTGYGYTF.